This TCR beta chain originates from a study of cytomegalovirus exposure and HLA in healthy donors. Study-level findings and limits: A subsequent analysis found that TCR clusters from the first cohort also tended to co-occur in the 90 to 150 validation repertoires, with around 94% of cluster scores above 0.

The method was immunoSEQ multiplex PCR; TCRdb's version includes in-frame clones alone and lacks a portion of them. The sample has approximately 270,000 clones; around 91% are singletons. As concerns this clone: Its antigen is undetermined.

The germline CDR1 and CDR2 sequences are MGHDK and SYGVNS. CDR3 length: 13 residues. Trimming removed 4 bases at V and 4 bases at J, with 11 bases between. Among the approximately 110 subjects of the validation cohort, separate from the roughly 670-subject first cohort, were the donors. This clonotype originated in a woman aged 18-29 years in good health and CMV-seronegative. This sequence joins TRBV25-1 and TRBJ2-7, with D possibly TRBD2 on 6 matching bases. The sample consisted of PBMCs. The CDR3 bases are TGTGCCAGCAGTGGCCTAGCGCCATACGAGCAGTACTTC. Translated: CASSGLAPYEQYF.